This T cell receptor (beta chain) was retrieved from a study of T cell repertoires in cytomegalovirus infection. On the study more broadly: Indications of both CMV infection and matching HLA type were provided by public TCR beta signatures. Study-wide results and limits: The study identified carriers of CMV plus the relevant HLA from cumulative public TCR beta family frequency.

CDR3 length: 12 residues. Germline V gene sequence: CDR1 DFQATT, CDR2 SNEGSKA (reference sequence). Deletions cut 3 bases from V and 2 bases from J, with 8 bases between. TCRdb recomputed calls from the reads with MiXCR, one row per CDR3 protein. The table lists around 530,000 distinct CDR3 sequences, 26% of them singletons. Concerning this clonotype itself: Its antigen remains unidentified.

The clonotype comes from a human donor in good health (CMV status not recorded). Some clones in this sample may be carry-over from other donors' samples. The chain joins TRBV20-1 to TRBJ2-7, with unresolved D. Sequenced sample: PBMCs. The CDR3 region is CSASGSTYEQYF. The CDR3, as DNA: TGCAGTGCTAGCGGGTCTACCTACGAGCAGTACTTC.